This entry features one TCR beta chain sequence. The antigen remains undetermined. The junction shows a germline mismatch at one end, possibly a read error. Using immunoSEQ multiplex PCR, the repertoire was profiled, and TCRdb retains in-frame clones only, with some absent. The sample has tens of thousands of clones; 89% are singletons. This record comes from a study of PD-1 blockade in classical Hodgkin lymphoma. The CDR3 has 16 residues. The germline V gene has CDR1 SGHAT and CDR2 FQDESV (reference sequence). Study results and caveats: Relapsed/refractory patients reportedly had the lowest baseline TCR diversity, below newly diagnosed patients, who were below healthy donors. No one has yet defined what causes the repertoire differences, which may be disease activity or prior therapy.

Stated time point: newly diagnosed, previously untreated cHL patient sample. Starting with thawed PBMCs, CD4+ T cells were purified by magnetic negative selection. As a comparison, the study used PBMCs from newly diagnosed, untreated classical Hodgkin lymphoma. This chain connects TRBV11-1 to TRBJ2-7; TRBD1 or TRBD2 may be the D gene (5 bases each). The material sequenced was CD4+ T cells from blood. This sequence was found in a human donor with classical Hodgkin lymphoma. The CDR3 spells CASSHQRDLAPYGQYF. DNA for the CDR3: TGTGCCAGCAGCCATCAGAGGGACCTGGCACCCTACGGGCAGTACTTC.